The rows below give T cell receptor beta chains drawn from one sample of a study of blood T cell dynamics during melanoma immunotherapy. Repertoires were generated with immunoSEQ multiplex PCR, while TCRdb's copy carries only in-frame clones and drops some. The table includes around 8,000 clones, approximately 85% detected once. The material was blood, obtained from a patient treated with checkpoint blockade. The receptors originated from a human donor with melanoma. Each CDR3 is given with its conserved first and last residue.

TRBV7-8 CASSRAALGYEQYF
TRBV19 CASGDRGRSNQPQHF
TRBV9 CASSFASTTRLNTEAFF
TRBV5-4 CASSPPGDRVTEAFF
TRBV6-6 CASSENRDYGYTF
TRBV7-7 CASSRGREQYF
TRBV10-3 CAISESTGRGNQPQHF
TRBV29-1 CSVADTGGEKLFF
TRBV27 CATATGLAYEQYF
TRBV9 CASSVEAGNYGYTF
TRBV28 CASRTAVQGEQFF
TRBV9 CASSPGTGGVAYEQYF
TRBV2 CASRAAAQTGPTYEQYF
TRBV28 CASSGGFNEQYF
TRBV27 CASSYIIGASSTDTQYF
TRBV7-2 CASSLYPGTHYGYTF
TRBV6-5 CASSYGTLHEQYF
TRBV7-6 CASSLEGNSPLHF
TRBV5-4 CASSLGPGTIYF
TRBV18 CASSEGLADSYEQYF
TRBV6-5 CASSPGQLSNQPQHF
TRBV5-6 CASSPGQYGYTF
TRBV7-9 CASSSPGTGAYEQYF
TRBV7-3 CASSQAGGPYEQYF
TRBV27 CASSLFGRGQETQYF
TRBV11-3 CASSLGQGAAEAFF
TRBV7-9 CASSLREVGQSSGNTIYF
TRBV7-6 CASSLSVTSAYEQYF
TRBV5-1 CASSRTAAMSGRKYEQYF
TRBV10-3 CAIGRDSWEQYF
TRBV25-1 CASSETGGFTEAFF
TRBV6-1 CATPRENRRDEQYF
TRBV9 CASSSSGESYEQYF
TRBV27 CASSLSYLAGSKTDTQYF
TRBV7-8 CASSSRVDEQYF
TRBV19 CASRSLIGGDYEQYF